The T cell receptor beta chain described here comes from a study of graft-versus-host responses after intestinal transplantation. Clones were read by immunoSEQ multiplex PCR, and TCRdb kept only the in-frame ones, dropping some. The sample contains approximately 11,000 clones, nearly 95% of which appear only once. Germline values: CDR1 LNHDA, CDR2 SQIVND (reference sequence). This CDR3 is built from 15 residues. Losses at the gene ends were 4 bases for V and 8 bases for J; bases not matched to a gene: 11. This TCR came from a human patient who received an intestinal transplant, so some T cells may come from the graft donor. This rearrangement joins TRBV19 to TRBJ1-3; TRBD1 matches at 7 bases. Sequenced here: PBMCs, sampled about 110 days after intestinal transplant. CDR3 in amino acids: CASSKGGTAQDTIYF. CDR3 nucleotides: TGTGCCAGTAGTAAGGGGGGGACAGCTCAAGACACCATATATTTT.